Listed below are T cell receptor beta chains from one sample, sequenced in a study of T cell responses to AZD1222 COVID-19 vaccine. The assay was immunoSEQ multiplex PCR, and TCRdb's table has in-frame clones only and misses some. The profile shows 95,000 to 150,000 clones, more than 70% of them singletons. The sample here was peripheral blood, taken on day 0 of AZD1222 vaccination. The receptors stem from an adult in good health. Both conserved end residues are part of each CDR3. The D gene is left open where the match is weak.

D	V	J	CDR3
.	TRBV4-1	TRBJ1-1	CASSPPERNTEAFF
.	TRBV28	TRBJ1-2	CASSLEGPYGYTF
.	TRBV14	TRBJ1-2	CASSQVPGVGYTF
.	TRBV6-5	TRBJ1-2	CASSYSVYTF
TRBD1	TRBV5-4	TRBJ1-1	CASSGPGQGGRPNTEAFF
TRBD1	TRBV19	TRBJ1-2	CASSRDRKPNYGYTF
.	TRBV6-5	TRBJ2-2	CASSSQGLNTGELFF
.	TRBV7-2	TRBJ2-7	CASSLVPGIYEQYF
.	TRBV28	TRBJ2-6	CASSLPEGAGANVLTF
TRBD2	TRBV7-2	TRBJ2-2	CASSSEGLAGGTGELFF
.	TRBV10-2	TRBJ1-1	CASSDLGTEAFF
TRBD1	TRBV4-2	TRBJ1-4	CASSLTRTGVEKLFF
TRBD1	TRBV27	TRBJ2-7	CASSLLTGTGTYEQYF